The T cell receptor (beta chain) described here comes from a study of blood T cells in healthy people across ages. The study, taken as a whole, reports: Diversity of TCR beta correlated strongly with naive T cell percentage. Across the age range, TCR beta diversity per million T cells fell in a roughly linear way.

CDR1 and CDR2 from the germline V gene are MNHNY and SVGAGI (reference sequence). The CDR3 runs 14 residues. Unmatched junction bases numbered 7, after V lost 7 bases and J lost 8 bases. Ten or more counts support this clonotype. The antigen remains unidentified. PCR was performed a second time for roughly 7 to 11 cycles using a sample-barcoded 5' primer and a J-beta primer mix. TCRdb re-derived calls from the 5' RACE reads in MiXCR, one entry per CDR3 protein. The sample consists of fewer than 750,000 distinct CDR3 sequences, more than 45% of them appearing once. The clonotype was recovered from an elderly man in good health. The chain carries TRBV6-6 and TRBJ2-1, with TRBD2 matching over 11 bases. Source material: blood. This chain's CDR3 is CASTRRLAGYEQFF. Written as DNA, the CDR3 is TGTGCCAGCACGCGGAGACTAGCGGGATATGAGCAGTTCTTC.